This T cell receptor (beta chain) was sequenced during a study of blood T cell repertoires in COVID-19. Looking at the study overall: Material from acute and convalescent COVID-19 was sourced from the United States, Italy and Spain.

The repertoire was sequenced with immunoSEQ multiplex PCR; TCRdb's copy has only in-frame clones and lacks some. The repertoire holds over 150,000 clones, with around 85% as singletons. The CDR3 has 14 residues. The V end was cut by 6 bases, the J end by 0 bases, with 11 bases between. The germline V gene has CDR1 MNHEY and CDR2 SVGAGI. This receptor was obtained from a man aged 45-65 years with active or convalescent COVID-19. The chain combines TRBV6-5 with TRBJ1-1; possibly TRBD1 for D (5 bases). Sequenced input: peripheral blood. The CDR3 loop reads CASRDGAVNTEAFF. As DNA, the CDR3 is TGTGCCAGCAGAGATGGGGCAGTGAACACTGAAGCTTTCTTT.